One and the same sample provided the 21 T cell receptor beta chains below, sequenced in a study of response to subunit inactivated influenza vaccine. One entry per CDR3 protein results from TCRdb running MiXCR on the RT-PCR reads. The sample has 500,000 to 600,000 distinct CDR3 sequences; 10% to 15% are singletons. The sample was PBMCs from blood, taken on the day of vaccination. The receptors were sampled from a middle-aged man who received an inactivated influenza vaccine.

In this sample, this clonotype turned up a few times. The chain joins TRBV20-1 to TRBJ2-7; possibly TRBD1 or TRBD2 for D (5 bases each). Trimming removed 6 bases at V and 2 bases at J, with 14 bases between. The CDR3 has 13 residues. Per germline, CDR1 DFQATT and CDR2 SNEGSKA (reference sequence). The CDR3 DNA reads TGCAGTGCGAAGAGGGCAGGGACCTACGAGCAGTACTTC. Protein sequence: CSAKRAGTYEQYF.

This clonotype occurred a few times. The J gene is TRBJ1-4, the V gene TRBV12-3 or TRBV12-4; D remains unclear. The V gene lost 8 bases and the J gene lost 8 bases, with 18 bases spanning the gap. The CDR3 totals 14 residues. Written as DNA, the CDR3 is TGTGCCAGCGCCCCTAACCCCGCCCAGGAAAAACTGTTTTTT. It encodes CASAPNPAQEKLFF.

The sample holds many counts of this clonotype. The chain couples TRBV3-1 to TRBJ1-2, with 9 bases matching TRBD1. The CDR3 sequence is 16 residues long. From germline, CDR1 is LGHDT and CDR2 YNNKEL (reference sequence). Losses at the gene ends were 3 bases for V and 4 bases for J; bases not matched to a gene: 9. The CDR3: CASSHEAGTGSYGYTF. The CDR3, as DNA: TGTGCCAGCAGCCACGAAGCCGGGACAGGGAGCTATGGCTACACCTTC.

V and J are TRBV5-1 and TRBJ2-7, with 7 positions matching TRBD2. V was clipped by 7 bases and J by 1 base; unmatched bases: 8. Germline V gives CDR1 SGHRS, CDR2 YFSETQ. The CDR3 consists of 14 residues. CDR3 sequence: CASAWTSTSYEQYF. The DNA for the CDR3 is TGCGCCAGCGCCTGGACTAGTACTTCCTACGAGCAGTACTTC.

This clonotype was seen more than once but under ten times. This rearrangement joins TRBV27 to TRBJ2-3; 10 nucleotides align to TRBD2. Germline assignment: CDR1 MNHEY and CDR2 SMNVEV (reference sequence). CDR3 length: 16 amino acids. V was pared by 2 bases and J by 4 bases, with 6 bases of the junction left unmatched. The DNA of the CDR3 is TGTGCCAGCAGTTTACTAGCGGGGGAGGTCTCAGATACGCAGTATTTT. It translates to CASSLLAGEVSDTQYF.

This clonotype has a count of ten or more. This sequence joins TRBV7-2 and TRBJ2-5; D is undetermined. V dropped 5 bases and J dropped 1 base, with 8 bases sitting between them. Looked up from germline, CDR1 is SGHTA and CDR2 is FQGNSA. The CDR3 is made up of 13 amino acids. The CDR3 reads CASSPRPQETQYF. CDR3 coding DNA: TGTGCCAGCAGCCCTAGGCCCCAAGAGACCCAGTACTTC.

This clonotype was counted only a few times. V gene TRBV20-1 combines with J gene TRBJ2-3, with D hard to call. This CDR3 has 12 residues. V lost 0 bases, J lost 5 bases, and 6 bases lay in between. The germline V gene encodes CDR1 DFQATT and CDR2 SNEGSKA (reference sequence). CDR3 sequence: CSAREVRDTQYF. The CDR3 DNA is TGCAGTGCTAGAGAGGTCAGAGATACGCAGTATTTT.

The chain couples TRBV5-1 to TRBJ1-4, with D possibly matching TRBD1 (6 bases). Germline V gene lookup returns CDR1 SGHRS and CDR2 YFSETQ. V lost 4 bases, J lost 8 bases, and 18 bases lay in between. The CDR3 runs to 15 residues. CDR3 DNA sequence: TGCGCCAGCAGCGATCGGGGGGCTTTTAACGAAAAACTGTTTTTT. The encoded protein is CASSDRGAFNEKLFF.

The sample holds a few counts of this clonotype. The V and J genes are TRBV12-3 or TRBV12-4 and TRBJ2-1; TRBD2 matches at 14 bases. V was clipped by 11 bases and J by 2 bases; unmatched bases: 11. This CDR3 has 17 amino acids. CDR3 nucleotide sequence: TGTGCCGCCAGTTTGACTAGCGGGAGGGCCCCCTACAATGAGCAGTTCTTC. Protein product: CAASLTSGRAPYNEQFF.

This clonotype was seen many times. The rearrangement joins TRBV20-1 to TRBJ2-1, with D hard to call. V lost 6 bases and J lost 7, with 10 bases in between. The CDR3 is 11 residues long. Looked up from germline, CDR1 is DFQATT and CDR2 is SNEGSKA (reference sequence). The CDR3 DNA reads as TGCAGTGCCTCTCAGACGAATGAGCAGTTCTTC. This encodes CSASQTNEQFF.

At least ten counts were recorded for this clonotype. As DNA, the CDR3 is TGTGCCACCAGCAGTTTAAACACCGGGGAGCTGTTTTTT. Translation gives CATSSLNTGELFF. The chain is built from TRBV15 and TRBJ2-2; D is unresolved. The CDR3 sequence is 13 residues long. V dropped 3 bases and J dropped 2 bases, with 4 bases sitting between them. Germline V gives CDR1 LNHNV, CDR2 YYDKDF (reference sequence).

In this sample, this clonotype turned up once. The V call is TRBV16, the J call TRBJ2-1; TRBD2 matches 8 bases. Germline CDR1 reads KGHSY; CDR2 reads FQNENV. V shed 3 bases and J 4 bases; nucleotides not matched to a gene: 11. The CDR3 runs 17 residues. CDR3 amino acids: CASSHPRGGGRYNEQFF. Written as DNA, the CDR3 is TGTGCCAGCAGCCACCCCCGGGGCGGGGGGCGGTACAATGAGCAGTTCTTC.

This clonotype showed up just a few times. The rearrangement links TRBV7-9 to TRBJ2-5; 8 bases match TRBD2. This CDR3 has 14 residues. The junction had 8 bases not matched to a gene; V was cut back by 5 bases and J by 6 bases. Germline V gives CDR1 SEHNR, CDR2 FQNEAQ (reference sequence). CDR3 DNA sequence: TGTGCCAGCAGCGCCCCGACTAGCGTACAGACCCAGTACTTC. It translates to CASSAPTSVQTQYF.

CDR3 nucleotides: TGCAGTGCTAGATACAACACGCGAGTCCAAGAGACCCAGTACTTC. The encoded protein is CSARYNTRVQETQYF. J is TRBJ2-5 and V is TRBV20-1, with D hard to call. V lost 2 bases to trimming and J lost 1 base, with 14 bases between them. CDR3 length: 15 residues. Per germline, CDR1 DFQATT and CDR2 SNEGSKA (reference sequence).

The chain uses TRBV12-3 or TRBV12-4 and TRBJ1-3, with D hard to call. Trimming stripped 7 bases from V and 3 bases from J, with 19 bases between. The CDR3 is made up of 16 amino acids. The CDR3 spells CASTKHLSSFGNTIYF. CDR3 nucleotides: TGTGCCAGCACAAAACACCTGAGCTCTTTTGGAAACACCATATATTTT.

There are a few counts of this clonotype. This sequence joins TRBV7-9 and TRBJ2-7; tentative D call: TRBD2 (7 bases). The germline CDR1 and CDR2 sequences are SEHNR and FQNEAQ (reference sequence). The V end was cut by 5 bases, the J end by 4 bases, with 21 bases between. The CDR3 runs to 16 residues. CDR3 region: CASSTPRGAKNYEQYF. The CDR3 DNA reads as TGTGCCAGCAGCACTCCTCGGGGGGCTAAAAATTACGAGCAGTACTTC.

The sample holds a few counts of this clonotype. The rearrangement joins TRBV12-5 to TRBJ2-1; 7 nucleotides agree with TRBD1. With V trimmed by 9 bases and J by 9 bases, 8 bases remained unmatched. The CDR3 has 12 amino acids. Per germline, CDR1 LGHNT and CDR2 FRNRAP. The CDR3 DNA reads TGTGCTAGCGAGCAGGGGGACGCTGAGCAGTTCTTC. Translation: CASEQGDAEQFF.

The V gene is TRBV14, the J gene TRBJ2-5; 11 bases are shared with TRBD2. The germline V gene encodes CDR1 SGHDN and CDR2 FVKESK. V gave up 4 bases and J gave up 5 bases; unmatched junction bases: 9. This CDR3 spans 16 amino acids. CDR3 DNA sequence: TGTGCCAGCAGCCGCGGGACTAGCGGTCGGGGGGAGACCCAGTACTTC. Its translation is CASSRGTSGRGETQYF.

The table lists this clonotype with many counts. This rearrangement joins TRBV10-3 to TRBJ2-7; the D call may be TRBD1 or TRBD2 (5 bases each). This CDR3 spans 13 amino acids. Germline-derived CDR1 and CDR2 are ENHRY and SYGVKD. Trimming removed 8 bases from V and 3 bases from J, with 14 bases in between. The CDR3 sequence is CAIGGPPFYEQYF. CDR3 nucleotide sequence: TGTGCCATCGGGGGACCTCCTTTCTACGAGCAGTACTTC.

The chain combines TRBV18 with TRBJ2-7, with D perhaps being TRBD1 or TRBD2 (5 bases each). V was shortened by 2 bases and J by 3 bases, with 11 bases between the two germline ends. Per the germline V gene, CDR1 is KGHSH and CDR2 is LQKENI. The length of the CDR3 is 14 residues. CDR3 DNA: TGTGCCAGCTCACCAATCGGGACCGACTACGAGCAGTACTTC. Its protein is CASSPIGTDYEQYF.

This clonotype was recorded many times. In DNA, the CDR3 is TGTGCCAGCAGTCCAATCGCGGGACAGCCTTCCTACAATGAGCAGTTCTTC. Amino acids: CASSPIAGQPSYNEQFF. V is TRBV12-3 or TRBV12-4 and J is TRBJ2-1; D is perhaps TRBD1 (7 bases). CDR3 size: 17 residues. The V end lost 5 bases, the J end lost 1 base, and 18 bases lay between the germline ends.